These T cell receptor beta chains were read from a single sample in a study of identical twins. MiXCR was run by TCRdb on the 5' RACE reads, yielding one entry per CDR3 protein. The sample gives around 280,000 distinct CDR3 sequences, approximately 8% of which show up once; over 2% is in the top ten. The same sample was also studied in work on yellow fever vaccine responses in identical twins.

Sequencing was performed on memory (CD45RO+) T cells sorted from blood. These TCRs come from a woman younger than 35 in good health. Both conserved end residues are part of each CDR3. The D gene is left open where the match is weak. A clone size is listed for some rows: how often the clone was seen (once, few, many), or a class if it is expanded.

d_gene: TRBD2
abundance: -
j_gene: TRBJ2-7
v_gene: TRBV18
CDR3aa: CASSGEGAEQYF
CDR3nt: TGTGCCAGCTCGGGGGAGGGAGCCGAGCAGTACTTC

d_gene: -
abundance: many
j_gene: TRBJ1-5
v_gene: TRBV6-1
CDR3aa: CASSSTGTNQPQHF
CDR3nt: TGTGCCAGCAGCTCAACAGGTACGAATCAGCCCCAGCATTTT

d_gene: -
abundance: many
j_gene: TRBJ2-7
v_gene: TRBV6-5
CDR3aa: CASSSPTGLAMEQYF
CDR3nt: TGTGCCAGCAGTTCTCCGACAGGTCTGGCTATGGAGCAGTACTTC

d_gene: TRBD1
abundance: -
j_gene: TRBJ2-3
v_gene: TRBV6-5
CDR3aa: CASSWDRGSADTQYF
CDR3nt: TGTGCCAGCAGTTGGGACAGGGGTTCGGCAGATACGCAGTATTTT

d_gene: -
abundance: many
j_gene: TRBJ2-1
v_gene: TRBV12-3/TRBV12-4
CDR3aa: CASSLEGLVVDNEQFF
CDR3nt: TGTGCCAGCAGTCTCGAGGGACTCGTAGTAGACAATGAGCAGTTCTTC

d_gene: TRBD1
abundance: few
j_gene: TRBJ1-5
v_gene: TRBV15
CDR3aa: CATSKTGGREQPQHF
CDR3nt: TGTGCCACCAGCAAAACAGGGGGCAGGGAACAGCCCCAGCATTTT

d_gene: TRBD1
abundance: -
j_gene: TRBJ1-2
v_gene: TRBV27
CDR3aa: CASSPDRGQYGYTF
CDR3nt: TGTGCCAGCAGCCCCGACAGGGGTCAATATGGCTACACCTTC

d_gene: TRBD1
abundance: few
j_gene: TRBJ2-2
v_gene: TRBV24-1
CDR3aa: CATRQGVTGELFF
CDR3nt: TGTGCCACCAGACAGGGGGTTACCGGGGAGCTGTTTTTT

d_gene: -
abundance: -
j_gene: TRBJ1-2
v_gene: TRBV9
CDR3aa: CASSGSPGRSNYGYTF
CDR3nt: TGTGCCAGCAGCGGCAGCCCAGGGAGGTCTAACTATGGCTACACCTTC

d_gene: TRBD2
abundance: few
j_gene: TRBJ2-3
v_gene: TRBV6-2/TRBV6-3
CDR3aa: CASSRSGRTQYF
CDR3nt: TGTGCCAGCAGCAGAAGCGGGAGAACGCAGTATTTT

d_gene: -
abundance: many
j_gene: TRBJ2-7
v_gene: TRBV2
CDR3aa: CASGNSDEQYF
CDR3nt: TGTGCCAGCGGAAATAGCGACGAGCAGTACTTC

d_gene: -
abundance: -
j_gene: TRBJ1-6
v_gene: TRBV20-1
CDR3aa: CSAPGPRHSPLHF
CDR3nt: TGCAGTGCCCCGGGACCCCGCCATTCACCCCTCCACTTT

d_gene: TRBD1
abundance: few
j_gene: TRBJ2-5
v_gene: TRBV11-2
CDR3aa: CASSFMDRGETQYF
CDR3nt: TGTGCCAGCAGCTTCATGGACAGGGGGGAGACCCAGTACTTC

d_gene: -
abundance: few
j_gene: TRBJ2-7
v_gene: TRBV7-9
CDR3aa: CASSRQVSYEQYF
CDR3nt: TGTGCCAGCAGTCGACAGGTCTCCTACGAGCAGTACTTC

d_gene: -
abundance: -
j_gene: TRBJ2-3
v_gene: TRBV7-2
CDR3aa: CASRVSVLAADTQYF
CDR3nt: TGTGCCAGCAGGGTATCGGTCCTAGCTGCAGATACGCAGTATTTT

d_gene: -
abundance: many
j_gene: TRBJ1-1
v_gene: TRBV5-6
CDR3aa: CASSFPGSTEAFF
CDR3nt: TGTGCCAGCAGCTTTCCGGGGAGCACTGAAGCTTTCTTT

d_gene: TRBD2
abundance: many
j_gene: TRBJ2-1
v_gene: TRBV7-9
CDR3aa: CASSFRREEVDEQFF
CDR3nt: TGTGCCAGCAGCTTCCGGCGGGAGGAGGTGGATGAGCAGTTCTTC

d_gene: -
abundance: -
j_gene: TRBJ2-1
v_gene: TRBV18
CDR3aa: CASSPGGGQFF
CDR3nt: TGTGCCAGCTCACCGGGGGGTGGACAGTTCTTC

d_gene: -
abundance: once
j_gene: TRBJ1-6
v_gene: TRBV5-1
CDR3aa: CASSLDGAPYNSPLHF
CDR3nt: TGCGCCAGCAGCTTGGACGGGGCGCCCTATAATTCACCCCTCCACTTT

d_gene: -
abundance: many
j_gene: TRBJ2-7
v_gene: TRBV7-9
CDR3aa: CASSAGWEESYEQYF
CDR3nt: TGTGCCAGCAGCGCCGGGTGGGAGGAGTCCTACGAGCAGTACTTC

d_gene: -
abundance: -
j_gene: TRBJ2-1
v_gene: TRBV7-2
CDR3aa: CASSLAGHSSYNEQFF
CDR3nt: TGTGCCAGCAGCTTAGCGGGACACAGCTCCTACAATGAGCAGTTCTTC

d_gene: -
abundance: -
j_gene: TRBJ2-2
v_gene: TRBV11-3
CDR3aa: CASSLSGGVGELFF
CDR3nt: TGTGCCAGCAGCTTAAGCGGCGGGGTTGGGGAGCTGTTTTTT